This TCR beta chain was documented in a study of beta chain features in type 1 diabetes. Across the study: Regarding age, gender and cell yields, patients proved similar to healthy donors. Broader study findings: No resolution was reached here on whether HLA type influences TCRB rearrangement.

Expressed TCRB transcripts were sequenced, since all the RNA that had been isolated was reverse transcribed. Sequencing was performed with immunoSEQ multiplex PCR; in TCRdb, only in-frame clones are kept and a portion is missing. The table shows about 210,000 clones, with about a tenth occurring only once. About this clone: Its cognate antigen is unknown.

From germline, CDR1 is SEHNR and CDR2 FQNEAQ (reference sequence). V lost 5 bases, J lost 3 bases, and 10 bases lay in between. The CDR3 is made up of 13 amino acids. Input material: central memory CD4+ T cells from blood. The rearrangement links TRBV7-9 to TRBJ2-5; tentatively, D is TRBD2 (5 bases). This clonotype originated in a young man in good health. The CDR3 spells CASSLGLEETQYF. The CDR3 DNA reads TGTGCCAGCAGCCTAGGACTGGAAGAGACCCAGTACTTC.